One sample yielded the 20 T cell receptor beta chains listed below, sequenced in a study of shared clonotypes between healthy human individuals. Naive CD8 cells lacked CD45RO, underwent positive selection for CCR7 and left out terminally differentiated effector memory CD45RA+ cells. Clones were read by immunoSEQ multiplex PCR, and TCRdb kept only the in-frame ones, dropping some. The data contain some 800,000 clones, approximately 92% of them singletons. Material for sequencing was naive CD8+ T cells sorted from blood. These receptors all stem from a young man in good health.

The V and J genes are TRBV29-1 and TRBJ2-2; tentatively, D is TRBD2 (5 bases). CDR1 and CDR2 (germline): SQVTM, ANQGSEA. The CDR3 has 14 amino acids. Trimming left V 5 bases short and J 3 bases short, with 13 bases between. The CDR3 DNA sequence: TGCAGCGTTAACGGGGTTTCGTACACCGGGGAGCTGTTTTTT. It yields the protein CSVNGVSYTGELFF.

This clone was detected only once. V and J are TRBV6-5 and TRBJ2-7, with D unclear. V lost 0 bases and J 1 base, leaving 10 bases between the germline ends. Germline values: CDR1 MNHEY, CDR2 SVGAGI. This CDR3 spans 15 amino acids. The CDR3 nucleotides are TGTGCCAGCAGTTACTCGAACTTGGGATCCTACGAGCAGTACTTC. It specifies CASSYSNLGSYEQYF.

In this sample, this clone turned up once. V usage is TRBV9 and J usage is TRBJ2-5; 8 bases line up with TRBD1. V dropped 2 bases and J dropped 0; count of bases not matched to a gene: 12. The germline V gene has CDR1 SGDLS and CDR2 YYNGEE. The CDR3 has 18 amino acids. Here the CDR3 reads CASSVEGRTGQYQETQYF. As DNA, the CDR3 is TGTGCCAGCAGCGTCGAAGGACGGACAGGGCAGTACCAAGAGACCCAGTACTTC.

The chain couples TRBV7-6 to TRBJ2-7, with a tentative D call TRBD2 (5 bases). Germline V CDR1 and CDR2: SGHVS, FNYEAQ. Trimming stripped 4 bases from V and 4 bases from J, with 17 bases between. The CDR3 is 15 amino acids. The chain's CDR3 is CASSSSGSERYEQYF. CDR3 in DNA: TGTGCCAGCAGCTCTTCGGGGAGCGAACGATACGAGCAGTACTTC.

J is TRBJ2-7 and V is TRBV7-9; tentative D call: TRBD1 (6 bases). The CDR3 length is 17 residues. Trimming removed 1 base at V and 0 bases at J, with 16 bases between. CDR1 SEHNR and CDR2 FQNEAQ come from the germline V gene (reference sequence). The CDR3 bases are TGTGCCAGCAGCTTAGGGTCGACAGGTCTAAGCTCCTACGAGCAGTACTTC. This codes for CASSLGSTGLSSYEQYF.

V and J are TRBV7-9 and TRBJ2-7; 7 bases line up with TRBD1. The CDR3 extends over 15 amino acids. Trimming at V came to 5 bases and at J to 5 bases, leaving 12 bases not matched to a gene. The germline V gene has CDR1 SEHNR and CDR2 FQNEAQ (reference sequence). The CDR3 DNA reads TGTGCCAGCAGCCCCCCCCGACAGGGTTCCCACGAGCAGTACTTC. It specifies CASSPPRQGSHEQYF.

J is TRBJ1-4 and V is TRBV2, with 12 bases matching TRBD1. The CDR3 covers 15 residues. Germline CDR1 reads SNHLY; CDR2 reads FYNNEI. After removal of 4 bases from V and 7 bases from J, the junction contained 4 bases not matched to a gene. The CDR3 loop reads CASSVGQGAAEKLFF. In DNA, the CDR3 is TGTGCCAGCAGTGTGGGACAGGGGGCAGCTGAAAAACTGTTTTTT.

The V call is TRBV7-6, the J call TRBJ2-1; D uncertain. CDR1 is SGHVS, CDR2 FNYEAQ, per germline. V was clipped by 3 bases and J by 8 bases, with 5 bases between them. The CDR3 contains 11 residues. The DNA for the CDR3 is TGTGCCAGCAGCTTGACTGATGAGCAGTTCTTC. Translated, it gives CASSLTDEQFF.

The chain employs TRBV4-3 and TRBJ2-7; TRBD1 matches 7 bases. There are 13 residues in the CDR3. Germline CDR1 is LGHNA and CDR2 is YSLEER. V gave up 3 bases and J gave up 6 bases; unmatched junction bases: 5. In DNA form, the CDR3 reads TGCGCCAGCAGCCAGGACACAGGGGTCGAGCAGTACTTC. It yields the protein CASSQDTGVEQYF.

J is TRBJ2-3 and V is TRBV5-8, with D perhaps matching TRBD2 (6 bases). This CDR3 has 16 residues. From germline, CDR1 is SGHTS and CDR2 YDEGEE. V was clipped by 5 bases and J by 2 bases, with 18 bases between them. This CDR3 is CASRPTPSDYTDTQYF. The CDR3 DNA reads TGTGCCAGCAGACCTACTCCTAGCGACTACACAGATACGCAGTATTTT.

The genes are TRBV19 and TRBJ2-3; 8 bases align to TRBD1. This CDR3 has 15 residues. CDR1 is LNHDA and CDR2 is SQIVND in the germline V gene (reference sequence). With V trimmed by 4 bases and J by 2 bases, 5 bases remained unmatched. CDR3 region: CASSTRDRPTDTQYF. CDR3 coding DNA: TGTGCCAGTAGTACTCGGGACAGGCCCACAGATACGCAGTATTTT.

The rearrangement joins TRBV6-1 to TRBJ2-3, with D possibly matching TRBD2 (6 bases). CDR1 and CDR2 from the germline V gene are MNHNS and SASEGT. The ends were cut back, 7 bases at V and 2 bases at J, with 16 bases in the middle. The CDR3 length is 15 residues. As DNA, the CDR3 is TGTGCCAGCACCTCGTGGCGGGATGTCACAGATACGCAGTATTTT. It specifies CASTSWRDVTDTQYF.

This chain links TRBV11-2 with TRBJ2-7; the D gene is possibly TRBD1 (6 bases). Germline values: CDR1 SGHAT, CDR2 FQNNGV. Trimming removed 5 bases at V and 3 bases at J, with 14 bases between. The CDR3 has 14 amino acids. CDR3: CASSTNTGFYEQYF. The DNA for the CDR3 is TGTGCCAGCAGCACCAATACAGGGTTCTACGAGCAGTACTTC.

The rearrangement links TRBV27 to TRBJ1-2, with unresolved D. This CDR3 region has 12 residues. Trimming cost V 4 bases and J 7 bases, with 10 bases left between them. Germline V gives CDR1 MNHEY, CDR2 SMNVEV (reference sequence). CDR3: CASSSGLRGYTF. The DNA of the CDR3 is TGTGCCAGCAGTTCAGGTCTGCGTGGCTACACCTTC.

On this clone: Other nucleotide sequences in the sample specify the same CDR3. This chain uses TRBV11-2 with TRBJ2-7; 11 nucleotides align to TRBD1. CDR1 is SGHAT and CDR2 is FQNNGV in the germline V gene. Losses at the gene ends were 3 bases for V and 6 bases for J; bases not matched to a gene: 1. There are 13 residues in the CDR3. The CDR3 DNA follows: TGTGCCAGCAGCTTGGGGACAGGGGGCGAGCAGTACTTC. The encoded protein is CASSLGTGGEQYF.

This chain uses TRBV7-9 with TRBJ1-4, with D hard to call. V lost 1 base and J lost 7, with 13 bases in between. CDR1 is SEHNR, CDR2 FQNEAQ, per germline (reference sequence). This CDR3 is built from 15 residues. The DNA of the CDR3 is TGTGCCAGCAGCTTAGAAGTCAACTCTGGTGAAAAACTGTTTTTT. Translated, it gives CASSLEVNSGEKLFF. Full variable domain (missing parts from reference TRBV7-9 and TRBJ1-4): DTGVSQNPRHKITKRGQNVTFRCDPISEHNRLYWYRQTLGQGPEFLTYFQNEAQLEKSRLLSDRFSAERPKGSFSTLEIQRTEQGDSAMYLCASSLEVNSGEKLFFGSGTQLSVL.

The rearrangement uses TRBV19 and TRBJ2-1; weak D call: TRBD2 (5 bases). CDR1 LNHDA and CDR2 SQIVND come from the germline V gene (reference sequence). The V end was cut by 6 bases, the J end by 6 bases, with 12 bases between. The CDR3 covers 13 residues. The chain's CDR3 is CASSIGVANEQFF. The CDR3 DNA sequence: TGTGCCAGTAGCATCGGGGTGGCCAATGAGCAGTTCTTC.

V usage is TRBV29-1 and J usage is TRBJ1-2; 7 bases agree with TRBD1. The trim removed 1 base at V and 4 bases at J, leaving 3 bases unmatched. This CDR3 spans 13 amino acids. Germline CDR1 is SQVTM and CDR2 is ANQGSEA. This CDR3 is CSVEVQGSYGYTF. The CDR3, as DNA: TGCAGCGTTGAAGTACAGGGGAGCTATGGCTACACCTTC.

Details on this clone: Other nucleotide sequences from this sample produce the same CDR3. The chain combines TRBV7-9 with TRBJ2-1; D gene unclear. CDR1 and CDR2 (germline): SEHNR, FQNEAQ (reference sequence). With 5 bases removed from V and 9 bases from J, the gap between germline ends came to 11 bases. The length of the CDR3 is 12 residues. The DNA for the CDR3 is TGTGCCAGCAGCCCTACTGGGTTTGAGCAGTTCTTC. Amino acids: CASSPTGFEQFF.

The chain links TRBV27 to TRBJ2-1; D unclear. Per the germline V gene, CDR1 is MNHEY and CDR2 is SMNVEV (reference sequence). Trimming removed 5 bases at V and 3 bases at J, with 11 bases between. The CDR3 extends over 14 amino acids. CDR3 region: CASSPQTNYNEQFF. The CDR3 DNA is TGTGCCAGCAGTCCCCAGACCAACTACAATGAGCAGTTCTTC.